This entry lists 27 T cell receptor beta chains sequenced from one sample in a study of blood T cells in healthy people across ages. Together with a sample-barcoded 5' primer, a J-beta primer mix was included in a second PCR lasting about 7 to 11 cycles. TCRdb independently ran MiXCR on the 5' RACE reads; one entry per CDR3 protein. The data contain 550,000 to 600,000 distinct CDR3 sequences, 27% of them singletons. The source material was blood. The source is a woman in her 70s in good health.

The CDR3, as DNA: TGTGCCAGCAGTGCCGGGACTAGCGGGTCTGACTCCTACAATGAGCAGTTCTTC. Its protein product is CASSAGTSGSDSYNEQFF. This chain connects TRBV6-1 to TRBJ2-1; 12 nucleotides line up with TRBD2. This CDR3 region has 18 residues. Trimming cost V 4 bases and J 0 bases; bases outside gene matches: 7. CDR1 MNHNS and CDR2 SASEGT come from the germline V gene.

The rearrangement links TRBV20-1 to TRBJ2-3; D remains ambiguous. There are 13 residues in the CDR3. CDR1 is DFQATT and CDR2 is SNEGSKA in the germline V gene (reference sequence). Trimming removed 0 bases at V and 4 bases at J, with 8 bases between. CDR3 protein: CSARDYGPDTQYF. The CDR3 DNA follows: TGCAGTGCTAGAGATTATGGACCAGATACGCAGTATTTT.

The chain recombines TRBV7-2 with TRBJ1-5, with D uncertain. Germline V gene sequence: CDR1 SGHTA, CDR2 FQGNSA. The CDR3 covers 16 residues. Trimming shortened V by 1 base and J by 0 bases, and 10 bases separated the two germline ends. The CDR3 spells CASSLGGSYSNQPQHF. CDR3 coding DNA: TGTGCCAGCAGCTTAGGGGGATCATATAGCAATCAGCCCCAGCATTTT.

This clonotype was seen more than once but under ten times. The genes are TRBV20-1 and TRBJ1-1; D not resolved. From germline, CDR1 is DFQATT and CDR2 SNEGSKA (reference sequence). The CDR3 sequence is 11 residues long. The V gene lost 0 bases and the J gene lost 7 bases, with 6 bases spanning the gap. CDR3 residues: CSARDIIEAFF. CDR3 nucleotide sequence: TGCAGTGCTAGAGACATTATTGAAGCTTTCTTT.

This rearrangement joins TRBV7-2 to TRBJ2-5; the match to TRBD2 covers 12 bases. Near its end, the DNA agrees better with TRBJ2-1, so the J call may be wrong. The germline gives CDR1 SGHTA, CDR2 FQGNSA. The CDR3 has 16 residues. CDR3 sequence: CASSLTGLAGLGEQFF. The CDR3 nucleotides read TGTGCCAGCAGCTTAACGGGACTAGCGGGTCTTGGTGAGCAGTTCTTC.

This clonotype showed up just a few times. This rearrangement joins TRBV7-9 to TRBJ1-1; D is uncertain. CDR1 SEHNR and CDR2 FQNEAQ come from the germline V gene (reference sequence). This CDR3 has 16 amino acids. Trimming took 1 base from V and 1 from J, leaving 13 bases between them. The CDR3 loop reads CASSLGGGSGNTEAFF. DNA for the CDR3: TGTGCCAGCAGCTTAGGGGGTGGATCGGGGAACACTGAAGCTTTCTTT.

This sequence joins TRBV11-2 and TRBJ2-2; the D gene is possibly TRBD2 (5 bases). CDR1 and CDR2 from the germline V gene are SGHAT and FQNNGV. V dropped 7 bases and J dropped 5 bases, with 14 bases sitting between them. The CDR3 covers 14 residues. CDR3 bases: TGTGCCAGCAAAACCTCCGGGGTTACCGGGGAGCTGTTTTTT. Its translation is CASKTSGVTGELFF.

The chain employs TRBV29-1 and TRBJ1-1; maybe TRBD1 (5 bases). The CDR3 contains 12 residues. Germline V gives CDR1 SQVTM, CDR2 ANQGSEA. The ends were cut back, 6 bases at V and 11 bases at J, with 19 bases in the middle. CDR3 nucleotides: TGCAGCGTCCAAAGGGCAGGGTTAGACGCTTTCTTT. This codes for CSVQRAGLDAFF.

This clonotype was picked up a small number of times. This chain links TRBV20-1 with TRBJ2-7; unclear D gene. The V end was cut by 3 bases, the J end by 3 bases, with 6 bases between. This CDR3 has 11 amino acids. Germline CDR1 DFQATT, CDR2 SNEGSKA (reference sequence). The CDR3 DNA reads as TGCAGTGCTAGGACCAACTACGAGCAGTACTTC. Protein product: CSARTNYEQYF.

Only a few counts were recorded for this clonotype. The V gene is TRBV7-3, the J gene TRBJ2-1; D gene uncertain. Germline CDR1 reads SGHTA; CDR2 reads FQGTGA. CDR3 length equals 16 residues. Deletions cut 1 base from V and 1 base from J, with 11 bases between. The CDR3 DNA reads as TGTGCCAGCAGCTTAATAGCCTTTTCTTCCTACAATGAGCAGTTCTTC. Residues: CASSLIAFSSYNEQFF.

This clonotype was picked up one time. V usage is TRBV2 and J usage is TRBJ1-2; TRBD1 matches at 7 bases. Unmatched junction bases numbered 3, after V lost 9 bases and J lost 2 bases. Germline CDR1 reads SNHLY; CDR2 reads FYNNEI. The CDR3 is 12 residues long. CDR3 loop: CARGTDNYGYTF. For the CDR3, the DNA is TGTGCCAGAGGGACAGACAACTATGGCTACACCTTC. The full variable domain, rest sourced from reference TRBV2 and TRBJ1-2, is EPEVTQTPSHQVTQMGQEVILRCVPISNHLYFYWYRQILGQKVEFLVSFYNNEISEKSEIFDDQFSVERPDGSNFTLKIRSTKLEDSAMYFCARGTDNYGYTFGSGTRLTVV.

CDR3 DNA sequence: TGTGCCAGCAGCTTAAGCGGCACGTTGGAGCAGTACTTC. Protein sequence: CASSLSGTLEQYF. The chain combines TRBV7-8 with TRBJ2-7, with D possibly being TRBD2 (5 bases). Germline CDR1 reads SGHVS; CDR2 reads FQNEAQ. CDR3 size: 13 residues. V was pared by 2 bases and J by 7 bases, with 12 bases between.

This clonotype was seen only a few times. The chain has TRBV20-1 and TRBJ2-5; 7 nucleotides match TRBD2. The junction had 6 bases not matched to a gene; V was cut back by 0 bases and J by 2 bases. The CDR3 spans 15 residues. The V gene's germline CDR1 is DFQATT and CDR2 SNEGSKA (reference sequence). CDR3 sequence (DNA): TGCAGTGCTAGAGATGGGGGGGTTTTACAAGAGACCCAGTACTTC. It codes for CSARDGGVLQETQYF.

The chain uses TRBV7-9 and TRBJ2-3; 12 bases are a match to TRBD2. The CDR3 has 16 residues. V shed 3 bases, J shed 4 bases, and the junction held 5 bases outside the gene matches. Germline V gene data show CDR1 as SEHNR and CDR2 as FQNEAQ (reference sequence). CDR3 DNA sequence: TGTGCCAGCAGCTTCTTCTCTAGCGGGGGGGCAGATACGCAGTATTTT. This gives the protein CASSFFSSGGADTQYF.

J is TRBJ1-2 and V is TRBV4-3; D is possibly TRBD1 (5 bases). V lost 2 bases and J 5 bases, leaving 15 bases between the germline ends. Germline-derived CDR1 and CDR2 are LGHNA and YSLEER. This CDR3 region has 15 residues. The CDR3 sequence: CASSQNPRQGYGYTF. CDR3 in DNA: TGCGCCAGCAGCCAAAACCCTCGGCAGGGTTATGGCTACACCTTC.

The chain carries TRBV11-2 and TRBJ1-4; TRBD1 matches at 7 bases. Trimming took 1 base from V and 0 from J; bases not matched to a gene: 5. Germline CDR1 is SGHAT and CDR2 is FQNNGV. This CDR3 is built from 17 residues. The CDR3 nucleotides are TGTGCCAGCAGCTTAGGACAGGGACTCGCAACTAATGAAAAACTGTTTTTT. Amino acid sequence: CASSLGQGLATNEKLFF.

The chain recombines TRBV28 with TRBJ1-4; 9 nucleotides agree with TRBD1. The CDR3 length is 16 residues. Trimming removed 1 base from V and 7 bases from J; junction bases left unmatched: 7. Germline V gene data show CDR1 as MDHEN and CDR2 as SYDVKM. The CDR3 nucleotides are TGTGCCAGCAGTTTATTAGCGGGACAGGGAGGTGAAAAACTGTTTTTT. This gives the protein CASSLLAGQGGEKLFF.

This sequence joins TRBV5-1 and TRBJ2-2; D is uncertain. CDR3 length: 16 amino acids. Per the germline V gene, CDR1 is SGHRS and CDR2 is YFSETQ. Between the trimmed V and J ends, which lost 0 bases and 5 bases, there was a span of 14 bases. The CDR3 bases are TGCGCCAGCAGCTTGGTGGTCGCCTCTATGACCGGGGAGCTGTTTTTT. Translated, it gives CASSLVVASMTGELFF. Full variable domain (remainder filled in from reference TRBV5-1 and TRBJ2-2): KAGVTQTPRYLIKTRGQQVTLSCSPISGHRSVSWYQQTPGQGLQFLFEYFSETQRNKGNFPGRFSGRQFSNSRSEMNVSTLELGDSALYLCASSLVVASMTGELFFGEGSRLTVL.

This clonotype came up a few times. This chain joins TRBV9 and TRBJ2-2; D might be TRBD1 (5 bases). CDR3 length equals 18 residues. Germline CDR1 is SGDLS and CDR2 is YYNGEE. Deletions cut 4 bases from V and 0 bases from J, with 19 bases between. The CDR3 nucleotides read TGTGCCAGCAGCCTCTCCCCCCAGGGCAGGACGAACACCGGGGAGCTGTTTTTT. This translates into CASSLSPQGRTNTGELFF.

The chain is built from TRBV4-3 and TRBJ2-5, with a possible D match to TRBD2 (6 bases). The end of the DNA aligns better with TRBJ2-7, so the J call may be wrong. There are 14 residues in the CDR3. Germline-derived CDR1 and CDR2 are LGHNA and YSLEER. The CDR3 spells CASSPQEWEDEQYF. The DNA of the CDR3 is TGCGCCAGCAGCCCTCAGGAATGGGAGGACGAGCAGTACTTC.

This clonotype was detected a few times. The CDR3 spells CASSFPGQGSYEQYF. The CDR3 bases are TGTGCCAGCAGCTTCCCGGGACAGGGCTCCTACGAGCAGTACTTC. The chain employs TRBV11-2 and TRBJ2-5; 9 bases are shared with TRBD1. The J call may not be correct, given that the DNA end is closer to TRBJ2-7. Germline V gene data show CDR1 as SGHAT and CDR2 as FQNNGV. The CDR3 totals 15 residues.

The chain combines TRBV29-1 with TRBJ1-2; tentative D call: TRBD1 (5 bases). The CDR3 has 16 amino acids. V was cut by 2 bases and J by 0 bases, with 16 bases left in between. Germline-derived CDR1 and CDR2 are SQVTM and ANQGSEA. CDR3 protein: CSVERRAGGANYGYTF. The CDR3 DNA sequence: TGCAGCGTTGAAAGAAGAGCGGGGGGAGCTAACTATGGCTACACCTTC.

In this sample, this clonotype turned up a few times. Here the CDR3 reads CSVEEGEQFF. DNA of the CDR3: TGCAGCGTTGAGGAGGGTGAGCAGTTCTTC. The chain combines TRBV29-1 with TRBJ2-1, with D tentatively TRBD2 (6 bases). Trimming stripped 3 bases from V and 9 bases from J, with 6 bases between. Germline assignment: CDR1 SQVTM and CDR2 ANQGSEA. The CDR3 covers 10 residues.

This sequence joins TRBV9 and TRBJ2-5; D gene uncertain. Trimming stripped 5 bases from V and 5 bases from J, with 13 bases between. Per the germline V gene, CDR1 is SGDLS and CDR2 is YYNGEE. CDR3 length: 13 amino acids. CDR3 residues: CASSRSADETQYF. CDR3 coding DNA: TGTGCCAGCAGTCGTTCCGCCGACGAGACCCAGTACTTC. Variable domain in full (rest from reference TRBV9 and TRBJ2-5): DSGVTQTPKHLITATGQRVTLRCSPRSGDLSVYWYQQSLDQGLQFLIQYYNGEERAKGNILERFSAQQFPDLHSELNLSSLELGDSALYFCASSRSADETQYFGPGTRLLVL.

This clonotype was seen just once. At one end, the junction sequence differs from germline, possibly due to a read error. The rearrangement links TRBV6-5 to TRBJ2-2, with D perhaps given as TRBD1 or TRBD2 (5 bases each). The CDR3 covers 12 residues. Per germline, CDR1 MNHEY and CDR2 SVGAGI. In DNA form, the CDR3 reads TGTGCCAGCAAGGACACCGCCGGGAAGCTGTTTTTT. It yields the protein CASKDTAGKLFF.

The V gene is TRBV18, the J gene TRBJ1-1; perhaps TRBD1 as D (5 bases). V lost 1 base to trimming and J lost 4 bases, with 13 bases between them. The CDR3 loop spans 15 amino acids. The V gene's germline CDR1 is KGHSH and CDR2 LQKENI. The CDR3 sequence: CASSPLAGSFTEAFF. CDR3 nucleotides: TGTGCCAGCTCACCACTAGCAGGGAGTTTCACTGAAGCTTTCTTT.

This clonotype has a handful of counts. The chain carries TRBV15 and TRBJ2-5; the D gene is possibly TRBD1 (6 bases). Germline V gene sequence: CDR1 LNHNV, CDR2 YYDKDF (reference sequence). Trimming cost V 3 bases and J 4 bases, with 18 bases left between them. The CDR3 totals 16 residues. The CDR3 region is CATSSSQGVRGETQYF. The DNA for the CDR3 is TGTGCCACCAGCAGTTCACAGGGCGTTAGGGGAGAGACCCAGTACTTC.